This T cell receptor beta chain was documented in a study of blood T cell repertoires in COVID-19. Whole-study context: Italy, Spain and the United States were the sources of the convalescent and acute COVID-19 samples. Sample material is recorded as cDNA or gDNA derived from T cells, B-cell-depleted T cells, or PBMCs.

Sequenced by immunoSEQ multiplex PCR; TCRdb stores in-frame clones only, minus some. Of 60,000 to 65,000 clones listed, approximately 92% are singletons. V shed 5 bases, J shed 4 bases, and the junction held 6 bases outside the gene matches. This CDR3 contains 15 residues. Per the germline V gene, CDR1 is SGHTA and CDR2 is FQGNSA. Sequencing was carried out using peripheral blood. V gene TRBV7-2 combines with J gene TRBJ2-1; the match to TRBD1 covers 9 bases. This receptor was taken from a woman of 80 years or more with active COVID-19. The CDR3 protein is CASSRAGTGYNEQFF. The CDR3 bases are TGTGCCAGCAGCCGGGCCGGGACAGGGTACAATGAGCAGTTCTTC.